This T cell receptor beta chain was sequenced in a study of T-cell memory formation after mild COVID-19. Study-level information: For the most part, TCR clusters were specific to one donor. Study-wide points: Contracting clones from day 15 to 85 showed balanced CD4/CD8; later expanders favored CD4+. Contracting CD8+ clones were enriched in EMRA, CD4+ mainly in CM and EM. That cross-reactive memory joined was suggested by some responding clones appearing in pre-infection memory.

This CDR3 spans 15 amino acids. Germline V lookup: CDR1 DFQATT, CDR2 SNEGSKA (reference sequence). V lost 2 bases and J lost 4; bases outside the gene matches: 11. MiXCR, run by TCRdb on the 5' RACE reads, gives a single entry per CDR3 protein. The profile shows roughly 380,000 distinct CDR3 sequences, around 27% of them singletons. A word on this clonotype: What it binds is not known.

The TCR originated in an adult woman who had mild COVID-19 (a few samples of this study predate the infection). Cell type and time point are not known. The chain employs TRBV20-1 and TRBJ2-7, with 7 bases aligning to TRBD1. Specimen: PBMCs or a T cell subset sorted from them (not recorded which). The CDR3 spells CSARTGTVAGYEQYF. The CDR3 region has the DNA TGCAGTGCTAGAACCGGGACAGTAGCCGGGTACGAGCAGTACTTC.